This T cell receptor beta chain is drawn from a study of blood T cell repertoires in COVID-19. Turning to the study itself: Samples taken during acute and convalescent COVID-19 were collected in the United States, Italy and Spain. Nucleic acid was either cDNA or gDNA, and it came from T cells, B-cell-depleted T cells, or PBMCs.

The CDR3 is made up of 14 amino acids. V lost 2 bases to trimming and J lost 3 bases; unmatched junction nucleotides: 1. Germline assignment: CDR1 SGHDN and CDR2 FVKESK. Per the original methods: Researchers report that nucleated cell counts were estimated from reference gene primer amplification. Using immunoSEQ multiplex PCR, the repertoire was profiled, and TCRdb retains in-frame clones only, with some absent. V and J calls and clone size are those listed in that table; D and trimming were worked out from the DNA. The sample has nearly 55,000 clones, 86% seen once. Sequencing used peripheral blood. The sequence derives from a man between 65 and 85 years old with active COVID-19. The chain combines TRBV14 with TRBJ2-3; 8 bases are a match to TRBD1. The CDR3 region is CASSQTGGTDTQYF. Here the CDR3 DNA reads TGTGCCAGCAGCCAAACAGGGGGGACAGATACGCAGTATTTT.